This TCR beta chain was captured by sequencing in a study of T cell changes during pregnancy in multiple sclerosis. Germline CDR1 SNHLY, CDR2 FYNNEI. CDR3 length: 14 amino acids. V was clipped by 5 bases and J by 2 bases, with 12 bases between them. Sequencing used immunoSEQ multiplex PCR; TCRdb keeps in-frame clones, though not all of them. The table records some 70,000 clones, more than 80% of them present only once. The origin of this receptor is a female donor in good health, enrolled as a control in a pregnancy study. The sample in question was peripheral blood, obtained in the second trimester of pregnancy. This chain links TRBV2 with TRBJ1-1; D may be TRBD1 (6 bases). CDR3 DNA sequence: TGTGCCAGCAGTTACAGGGTGGGTAACACTGAAGCTTTCTTT. It encodes CASSYRVGNTEAFF.